The clone carrying this TCR beta chain has more than one count but fewer than ten. This record belongs to a study of blood T cell repertoires in COVID-19. Study in general: From the United States, Italy and Spain came samples of acute and convalescent COVID-19.

Some clones are missing from TCRdb's copy, which holds only in-frame ones; the method was immunoSEQ multiplex PCR. The table has some 96,000 clones, roughly 87% seen once. The CDR3 contains 16 residues. J lost 2 bases, V lost 1 base, and 6 bases had no gene match. Germline CDR1 GTSNPN, CDR2 SVGIG (reference sequence). The chain has TRBV30 and TRBJ1-5; the match to TRBD1 covers 9 bases. Sample: peripheral blood. The sequence was collected from a young man in a cohort sampled during active COVID-19. CDR3 in amino acids: CAWSGGQGNGNQPQHF. The CDR3 coding sequence is TGTGCCTGGAGTGGGGGACAGGGTAATGGCAATCAGCCCCAGCATTTT.